Below are 21 T cell receptor beta chains sequenced from a single sample in a study of blood T cell repertoires in COVID-19. Clones were read by immunoSEQ multiplex PCR, and TCRdb kept only the in-frame ones, dropping some. The sample holds about 61,000 clones, 70% to 90% seen once. The sequenced sample consisted of peripheral blood. All receptors derive from a woman of 80 years or more with active COVID-19.

The V gene is TRBV4-1, the J gene TRBJ2-4, with 13 nucleotides matching TRBD2. This CDR3 contains 18 residues. J lost 1 base, V lost 3 bases, and 6 bases had no gene match. Germline V gene data show CDR1 as MGHRA and CDR2 as YSYEKL. In DNA, the CDR3 is TGCGCCAGCAGCCAGGGACTAGCGGGGCCCCTTGCCAAAAACATTCAGTACTTC. Amino acid sequence: CASSQGLAGPLAKNIQYF.

J is TRBJ2-7 and V is TRBV3-1 (or the pseudogene TRBV3-2); 10 bases match TRBD1. Trimming removed 1 base from V and 2 bases from J; junction bases left unmatched: 2. Germline V CDR1 and CDR2: LGHDT, YNNKEL (reference sequence). CDR3 length: 15 amino acids. DNA for the CDR3: TGTGCCAGCAGCCAAGGGACAGGGGGTGCCTACGAGCAGTACTTC. This encodes CASSQGTGGAYEQYF.

A single count supports this clone. The chain employs TRBV7-2 and TRBJ2-2; maybe TRBD2 (7 bases). Trimming pared 5 bases from V and 6 bases from J, leaving 19 bases between. Germline CDR1 and CDR2: SGHTA and FQGNSA. The CDR3 consists of 16 residues. CDR3 amino acids: CASSRRGALGAGELFF. Here the CDR3 DNA reads TGTGCCAGCAGCCGCCGGGGGGCATTGGGGGCCGGGGAGCTGTTTTTT.

The chain employs TRBV27 and TRBJ1-1; TRBD1 matches at 8 bases. The V gene end was trimmed by 5 bases and the J gene end by 4 bases; junction bases not matched to a gene: 9. This CDR3 has 15 residues. Looked up from germline, CDR1 is MNHEY and CDR2 is SMNVEV (reference sequence). The CDR3 nucleotides read TGTGCCAGCAGTCCTCGGACAGGGTGGGTCACTGAAGCTTTCTTT. It is translated as CASSPRTGWVTEAFF.

This chain joins TRBV30 and TRBJ2-3; 8 nucleotides agree with TRBD2. Germline V gene lookup returns CDR1 GTSNPN and CDR2 SVGIG (reference sequence). The CDR3 consists of 20 residues. V was clipped by 1 base and J by 4 bases; unmatched bases: 22. As DNA, the CDR3 is TGTGCCTGGAGTGACGCCAGTGCGGGACTAGGCCTTTTAGGGGCAGATACGCAGTATTTT. Translation: CAWSDASAGLGLLGADTQYF.

This clone was seen repeatedly, ten times or more. This chain uses TRBV7-6 with TRBJ1-1, with 9 bases aligning to TRBD1. Per germline, CDR1 SGHVS and CDR2 FNYEAQ. With V trimmed by 4 bases and J by 1 base, 10 bases remained unmatched. The CDR3 is made up of 17 amino acids. This CDR3 reads CASSSRPGTGKNTEAFF. The CDR3 DNA reads TGTGCCAGCAGCTCAAGACCCGGGACAGGGAAGAACACTGAAGCTTTCTTT.

This clone was observed a single time. This chain links TRBV6-6 with TRBJ2-1; D is perhaps TRBD2 (7 bases). V was clipped by 1 base and J by 15 bases, with 13 bases between them. The CDR3 runs to 12 residues. CDR1 and CDR2 from the germline V gene are MNHNY and SVGAGI (reference sequence). CDR3 loop: CASSYLGGRPFF. In nucleotides, the CDR3 is TGTGCCAGCAGTTACTTGGGGGGGCGTCCGTTCTTC.

This rearrangement joins TRBV13 to TRBJ1-6, with TRBD1 matching over 9 bases. The CDR3 extends over 15 amino acids. Germline-derived CDR1 and CDR2 are PRHDT and FYEKMQ (reference sequence). The V segment lost 2 bases and the J segment 11 bases; nucleotides outside the gene matches: 7. The CDR3 DNA follows: TGTGCCAGCAGCTTACTGGGGACAGGGAGGACACCCCTCCACTTT. It codes for CASSLLGTGRTPLHF.

CDR3 sequence (DNA): TGTGCCAGCTCACCACCAGCGGGGAGCACAGATACGCAGTATTTT. It yields the protein CASSPPAGSTDTQYF. The V gene is TRBV18, the J gene TRBJ2-3; 7 bases are shared with TRBD2. With V trimmed by 0 bases and J by 0 bases, 0 bases remained unmatched. Germline values: CDR1 KGHSH, CDR2 LQKENI. This CDR3 spans 15 amino acids.

The chain combines TRBV2 with TRBJ2-5; a possible D gene is TRBD1 (6 bases). Trimming cost V 6 bases and J 7 bases, with 21 bases left between them. Germline V gene data show CDR1 as SNHLY and CDR2 as FYNNEI. This CDR3 has 15 amino acids. CDR3 DNA sequence: TGTGCCAGCAGGAGGGCGGGCAGGGGCCAGGGGACCCAGTACTTC. Amino acid sequence: CASRRAGRGQGTQYF. Filled out from reference TRBV2 and TRBJ2-5, the complete variable domain reads EPEVTQTPSHQVTQMGQEVILRCVPISNHLYFYWYRQILGQKVEFLVSFYNNEISEKSEIFDDQFSVERPDGSNFTLKIRSTKLEDSAMYFCASRRAGRGQGTQYFGPGTRLLVL.

The chain is built from TRBV2 and TRBJ2-5; 9 nucleotides align to TRBD2. The trim removed 7 bases at V and 2 bases at J, leaving 11 bases unmatched. Germline V gene lookup returns CDR1 SNHLY and CDR2 FYNNEI. The CDR3 loop spans 16 amino acids. CDR3 coding DNA: TGTGCCAGCACCGAAAGTGGTAGCGGGGGACAAGAGACCCAGTACTTC. Amino acid sequence: CASTESGSGGQETQYF.

The V and J genes are TRBV7-8 and TRBJ2-3; TRBD2 agrees at 13 bases. CDR1 SGHVS and CDR2 FQNEAQ come from the germline V gene. V shed 8 bases, J shed 2 bases, and the junction held 4 bases outside the gene matches. The CDR3 length is 15 residues. CDR3 in amino acids: CASLGLAGLTDTQYF. The CDR3 bases are TGTGCCAGCTTGGGACTAGCGGGACTCACAGATACGCAGTATTTT.

The genes are TRBV5-1 and TRBJ2-3; 10 nucleotides agree with TRBD2. Unmatched junction bases numbered 9, after V lost 4 bases and J lost 1 base. CDR3 length: 17 amino acids. The germline V gene encodes CDR1 SGHRS and CDR2 YFSETQ. CDR3 sequence reads: CASSPGPTSGGTDTQYF. CDR3 in DNA: TGCGCCAGCAGCCCCGGCCCCACTAGCGGGGGCACAGATACGCAGTATTTT.

The V and J genes are TRBV19 and TRBJ2-7; the match to TRBD1 covers 10 bases. The CDR3 has 15 residues. Germline V gives CDR1 LNHDA, CDR2 SQIVND (reference sequence). Trimming cost V 6 bases and J 4 bases; bases outside gene matches: 9. CDR3 region: CASSGGQGRRYEQYF. The DNA of the CDR3 is TGTGCCAGTAGCGGGGGACAGGGGCGGCGGTACGAGCAGTACTTC. Full variable domain (remainder filled in from reference TRBV19 and TRBJ2-7): DGGITQSPKYLFRKEGQNVTLSCEQNLNHDAMYWYRQDPGQGLRLIYYSQIVNDFQKGDIAEGYSVSREKKESFPLTVTSAQKNPTAFYLCASSGGQGRRYEQYFGPGTRLTVT.

This sequence joins TRBV21-1 and TRBJ2-7; TRBD2 is the table's D call and was not checked against the DNA. TRBV21-1 is designated a pseudogene. The CDR3 is 13 amino acids. The CDR3 sequence is CASSKRGRREQYF. The CDR3, as DNA: TGTGCCAGCAGCAAAAGAGGGAGGCGCGAGCAGTACTTC.

The genes are TRBV4-1 and TRBJ2-3, with 12 bases aligning to TRBD2. This CDR3 has 18 residues. J was trimmed by 0 bases and V by 0 bases; bases with no gene match: 4. Germline V gene data show CDR1 as MGHRA and CDR2 as YSYEKL. CDR3: CASSQEGTSGGSTDTQYF. The CDR3 region has the DNA TGCGCCAGCAGCCAAGAGGGCACTAGCGGGGGGAGCACAGATACGCAGTATTTT.

CDR3 in amino acids: CASTELAGAYEQYF. The CDR3 DNA follows: TGTGCCAGCACTGAACTAGCGGGGGCCTACGAGCAGTACTTC. J is TRBJ2-7 and V is TRBV28, with 11 bases lining up with TRBD2. The V and J ends lost 7 bases and 2 bases, in that order; junction bases with no gene match: 4. Germline V gives CDR1 MDHEN, CDR2 SYDVKM. This CDR3 is built from 14 residues.

This clone was seen a handful of times. This rearrangement joins TRBV14 to TRBJ1-6, with D possibly TRBD1 on 6 matching bases. CDR3 size: 16 residues. Trimming shortened V by 3 bases and J by 5 bases, and 14 bases separated the two germline ends. Germline CDR1 SGHDN, CDR2 FVKESK. CDR3 residues: CASSQAFGQNNSPLHF. CDR3 bases: TGTGCCAGCAGCCAGGCCTTCGGACAGAATAATTCACCCCTCCACTTT.

The V and J genes are TRBV7-3 and TRBJ2-3, with 7 positions matching TRBD2. The CDR3 spans 16 residues. Germline V gene lookup returns CDR1 SGHTA and CDR2 FQGTGA. V gave up 2 bases and J gave up 0 bases; unmatched junction bases: 5. CDR3 bases: TGTGCCAGCAGCTTACGGGTCGGGGGGAGCACAGATACGCAGTATTTT. This encodes CASSLRVGGSTDTQYF.

The chain uses TRBV6-2 or TRBV6-3 and TRBJ2-6; D not certain. The CDR3 length is 16 residues. V lost 4 bases and J 1 base, leaving 11 bases between the germline ends. The germline gives CDR1 MNHEY, CDR2 SVGEGT. The CDR3 nucleotides read TGTGCCAGCAGTTTATATCGGTGGTCTGGGGCCAACGTCCTGACTTTC. It is translated as CASSLYRWSGANVLTF.

This rearrangement joins TRBV14 to TRBJ1-1, with a tentative D call TRBD1 (6 bases). The CDR3 sequence is 16 residues long. Per the germline V gene, CDR1 is SGHDN and CDR2 is FVKESK. V lost 4 bases to trimming and J lost 2 bases, with 17 bases between them. The chain's CDR3 is CASSPNRVLGNTEAFF. CDR3 DNA: TGTGCCAGCAGCCCAAACAGGGTTTTAGGAAACACTGAAGCTTTCTTT.